This TCR beta chain emerged from a study of blood T cell repertoires in COVID-19. Study in general: Donors in the United States, Italy and Spain gave samples during acute or convalescent COVID-19. T cells, B-cell-depleted T cells, or PBMCs supplied cDNA or gDNA.

CDR1 is SGHRS, CDR2 YFSETQ, per germline. The CDR3 sequence is 14 residues long. With V trimmed by 9 bases and J by 3 bases, 6 bases remained unmatched. Original processing notes: Amplification of reference gene primers was used by the study to estimate nucleated cell counts. Assay used: immunoSEQ multiplex PCR; TCRdb lists only in-frame clones, some missing. V and J calls and clone size follow that table, whereas D and trimming were derived from the DNA. The table lists about 270,000 clones, around 86% of them singletons. This clonotype was obtained from a man in his forties with active or convalescent COVID-19. Input material: peripheral blood. The chain is built from TRBV5-1 and TRBJ2-6; 7 nucleotides line up with TRBD1. Here the CDR3 reads CAIRQGGGANVLTF. The CDR3 bases are TGCGCCATCCGACAGGGCGGTGGGGCCAACGTCCTGACTTTC.